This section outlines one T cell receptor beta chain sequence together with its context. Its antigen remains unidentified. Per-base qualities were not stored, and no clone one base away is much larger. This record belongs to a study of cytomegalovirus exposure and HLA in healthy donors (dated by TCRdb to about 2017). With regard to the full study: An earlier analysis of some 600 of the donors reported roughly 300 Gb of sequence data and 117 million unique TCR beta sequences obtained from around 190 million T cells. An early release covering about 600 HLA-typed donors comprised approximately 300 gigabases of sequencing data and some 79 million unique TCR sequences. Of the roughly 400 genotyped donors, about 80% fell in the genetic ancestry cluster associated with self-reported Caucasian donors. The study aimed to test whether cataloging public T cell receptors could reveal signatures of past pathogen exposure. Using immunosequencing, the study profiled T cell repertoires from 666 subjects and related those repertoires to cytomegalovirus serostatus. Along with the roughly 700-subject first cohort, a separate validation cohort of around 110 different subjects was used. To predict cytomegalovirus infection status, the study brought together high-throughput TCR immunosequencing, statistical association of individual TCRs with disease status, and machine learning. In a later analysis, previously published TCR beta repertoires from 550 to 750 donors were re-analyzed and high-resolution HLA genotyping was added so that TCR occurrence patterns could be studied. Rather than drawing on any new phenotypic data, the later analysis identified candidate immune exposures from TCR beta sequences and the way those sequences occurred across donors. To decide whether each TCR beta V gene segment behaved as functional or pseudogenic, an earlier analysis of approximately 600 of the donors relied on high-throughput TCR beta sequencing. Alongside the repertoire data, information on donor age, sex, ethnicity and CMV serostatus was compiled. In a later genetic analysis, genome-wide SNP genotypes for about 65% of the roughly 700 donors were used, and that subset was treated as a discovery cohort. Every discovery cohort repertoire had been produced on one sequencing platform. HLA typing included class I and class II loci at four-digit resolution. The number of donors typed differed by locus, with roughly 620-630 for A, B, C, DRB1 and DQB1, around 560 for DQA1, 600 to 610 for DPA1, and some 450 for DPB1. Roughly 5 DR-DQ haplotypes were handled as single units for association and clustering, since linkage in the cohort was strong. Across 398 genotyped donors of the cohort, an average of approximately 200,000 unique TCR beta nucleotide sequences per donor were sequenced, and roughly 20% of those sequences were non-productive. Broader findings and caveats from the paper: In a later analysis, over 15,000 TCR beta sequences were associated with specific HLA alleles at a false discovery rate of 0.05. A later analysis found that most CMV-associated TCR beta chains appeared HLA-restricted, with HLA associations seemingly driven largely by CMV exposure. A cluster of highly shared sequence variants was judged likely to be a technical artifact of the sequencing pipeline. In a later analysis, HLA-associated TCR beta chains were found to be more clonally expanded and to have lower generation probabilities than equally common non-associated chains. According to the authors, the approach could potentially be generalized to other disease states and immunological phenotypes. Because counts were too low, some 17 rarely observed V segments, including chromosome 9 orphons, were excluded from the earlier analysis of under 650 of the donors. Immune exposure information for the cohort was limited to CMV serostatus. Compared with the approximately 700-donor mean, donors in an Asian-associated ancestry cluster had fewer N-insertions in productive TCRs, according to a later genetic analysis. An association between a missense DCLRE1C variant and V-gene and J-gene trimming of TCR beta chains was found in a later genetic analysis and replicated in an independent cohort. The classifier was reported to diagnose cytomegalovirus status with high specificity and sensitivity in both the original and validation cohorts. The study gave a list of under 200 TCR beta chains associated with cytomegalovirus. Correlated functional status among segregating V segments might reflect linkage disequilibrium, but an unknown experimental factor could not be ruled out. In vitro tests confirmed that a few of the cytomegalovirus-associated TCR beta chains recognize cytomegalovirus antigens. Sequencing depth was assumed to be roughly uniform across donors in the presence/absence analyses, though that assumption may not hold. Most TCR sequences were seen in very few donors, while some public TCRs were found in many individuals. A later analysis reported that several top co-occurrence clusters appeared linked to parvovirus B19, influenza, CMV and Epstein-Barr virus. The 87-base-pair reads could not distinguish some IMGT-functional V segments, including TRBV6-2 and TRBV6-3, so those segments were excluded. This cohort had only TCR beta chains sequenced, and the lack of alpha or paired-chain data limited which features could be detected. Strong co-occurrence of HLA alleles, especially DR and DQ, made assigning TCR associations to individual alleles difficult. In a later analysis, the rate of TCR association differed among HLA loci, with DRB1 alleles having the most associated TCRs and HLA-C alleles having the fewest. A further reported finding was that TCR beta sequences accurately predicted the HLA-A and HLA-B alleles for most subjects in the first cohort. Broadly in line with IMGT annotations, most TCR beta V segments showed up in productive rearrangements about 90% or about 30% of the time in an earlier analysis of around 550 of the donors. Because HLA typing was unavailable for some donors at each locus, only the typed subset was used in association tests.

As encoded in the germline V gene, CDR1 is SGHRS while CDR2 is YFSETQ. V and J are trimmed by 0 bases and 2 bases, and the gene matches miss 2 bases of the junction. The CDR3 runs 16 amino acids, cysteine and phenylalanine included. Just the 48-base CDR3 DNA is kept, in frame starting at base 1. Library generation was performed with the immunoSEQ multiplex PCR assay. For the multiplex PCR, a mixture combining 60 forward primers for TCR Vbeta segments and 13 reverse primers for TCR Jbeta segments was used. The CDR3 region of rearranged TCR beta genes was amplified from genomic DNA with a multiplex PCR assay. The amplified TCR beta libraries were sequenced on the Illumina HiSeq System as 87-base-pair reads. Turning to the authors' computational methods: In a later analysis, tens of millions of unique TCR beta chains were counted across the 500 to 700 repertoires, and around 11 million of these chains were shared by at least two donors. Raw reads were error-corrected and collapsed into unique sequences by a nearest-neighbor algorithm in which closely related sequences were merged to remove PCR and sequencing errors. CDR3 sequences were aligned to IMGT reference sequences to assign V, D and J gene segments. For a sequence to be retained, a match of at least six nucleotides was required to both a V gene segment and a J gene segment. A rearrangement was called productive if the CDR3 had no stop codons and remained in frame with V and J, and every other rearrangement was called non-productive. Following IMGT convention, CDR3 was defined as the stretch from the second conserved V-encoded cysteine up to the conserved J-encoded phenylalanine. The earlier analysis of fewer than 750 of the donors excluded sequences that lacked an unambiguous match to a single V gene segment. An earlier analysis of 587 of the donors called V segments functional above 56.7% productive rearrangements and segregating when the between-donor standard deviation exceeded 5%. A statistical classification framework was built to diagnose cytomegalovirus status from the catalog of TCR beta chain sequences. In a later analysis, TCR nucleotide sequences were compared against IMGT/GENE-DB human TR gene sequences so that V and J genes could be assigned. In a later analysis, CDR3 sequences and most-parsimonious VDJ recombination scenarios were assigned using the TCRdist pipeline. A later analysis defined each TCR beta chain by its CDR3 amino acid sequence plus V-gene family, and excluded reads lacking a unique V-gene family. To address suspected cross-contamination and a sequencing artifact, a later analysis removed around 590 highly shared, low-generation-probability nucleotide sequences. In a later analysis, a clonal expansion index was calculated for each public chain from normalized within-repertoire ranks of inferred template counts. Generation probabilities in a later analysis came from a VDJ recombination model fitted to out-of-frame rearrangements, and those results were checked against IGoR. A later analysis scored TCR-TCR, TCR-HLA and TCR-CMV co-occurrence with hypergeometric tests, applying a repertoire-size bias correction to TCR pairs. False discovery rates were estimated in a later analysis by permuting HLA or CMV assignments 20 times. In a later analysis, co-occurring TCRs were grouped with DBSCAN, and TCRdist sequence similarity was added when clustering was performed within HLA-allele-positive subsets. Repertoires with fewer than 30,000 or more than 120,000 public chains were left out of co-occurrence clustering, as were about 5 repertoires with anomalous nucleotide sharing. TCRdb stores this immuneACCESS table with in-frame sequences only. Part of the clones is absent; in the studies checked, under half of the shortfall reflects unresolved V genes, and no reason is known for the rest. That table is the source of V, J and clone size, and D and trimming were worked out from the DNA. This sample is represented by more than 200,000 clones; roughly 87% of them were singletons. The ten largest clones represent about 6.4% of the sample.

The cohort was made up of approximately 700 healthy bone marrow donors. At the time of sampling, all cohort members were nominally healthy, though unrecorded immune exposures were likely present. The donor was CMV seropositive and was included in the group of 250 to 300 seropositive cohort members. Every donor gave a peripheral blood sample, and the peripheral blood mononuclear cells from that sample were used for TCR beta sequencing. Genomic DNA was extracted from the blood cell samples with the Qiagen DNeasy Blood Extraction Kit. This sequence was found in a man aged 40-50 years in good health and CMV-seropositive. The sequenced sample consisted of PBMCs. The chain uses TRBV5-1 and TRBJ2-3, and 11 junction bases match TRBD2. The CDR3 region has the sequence CASSLVTSGITDTQYF. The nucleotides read TGCGCCAGCAGCTTGGTGACTAGCGGGATCACAGATACGCAGTATTTT.